This T cell receptor beta chain was identified during a study of follicular helper T cells after annual influenza vaccination. Study details: Blood was drawn on days 0, 7 and 28 after vaccination.

Trimming removed 5 bases at V and 8 bases at J, with 27 bases between. The CDR3 runs 18 residues. Germline-derived CDR1 and CDR2 are MDHEN and SYDVKM. Libraries were prepared by immunoSEQ multiplex PCR; TCRdb keeps only in-frame clonotypes and omits some of them. The table has under 1,000 clones, more than 70% seen once. Time point meaning: 2015-2016 season, pre-vaccination. Community-dwelling subjects without influenza vaccination in the prior 6 months were enrolled. Donors with HIV/AIDS, active malignancy, immunomodulators or active illness were excluded. Non-naive CD4+CXCR5+PD-1+ cTfh were sorted into ICOS+CD38+ and ICOS-CD38- fractions.

This chain connects TRBV28 to TRBJ1-4; possibly TRBD1 for D (5 bases). The sequences come from CXCR5+ CD38+ circulating T follicular helper cells from blood, collected on the day of influenza vaccination. Stated subset: circulating Tfh, non-naive CD4+CXCR5+PD-1+ (ICOS+CD38+ or ICOS-CD38-). The TCR was taken from an adult who received the influenza vaccine. CDR3 in amino acids: CASSRRLNKQEIGEKLFF. CDR3 sequence (DNA): TGTGCCAGCAGTCGACGCCTAAATAAACAGGAGATAGGGGAAAAACTGTTTTTT.